This T cell receptor (beta chain) was identified in a study of shared clonotypes between healthy human individuals. TCRdb keeps only in-frame clones here, not all; method: immunoSEQ multiplex PCR. The table records 550,000 to 750,000 clones, roughly 95% of them present only once. The CDR3 covers 16 residues. Per germline, CDR1 SEHNR and CDR2 FQNEAQ (reference sequence). V lost 6 bases and J lost 5, with 22 bases in between. Terminally differentiated effector memory CD45RA+ cells were excluded by CCR7 positive selection of CD45RO-negative cells. Healthy HIV-negative adults without recent acute infections or vaccinations served as donors.

The rearrangement uses TRBV7-9 and TRBJ2-5; D may be TRBD1 or TRBD2 (5 bases each). The sequence came from a woman in her thirties in good health. Sequencing was performed on naive CD8+ T cells sorted from blood. CDR3 residues: CASSPTPGALGETQYF. In DNA form, the CDR3 reads TGTGCCAGCAGTCCAACGCCCGGGGCACTGGGCGAGACCCAGTACTTC.